This T cell receptor beta chain was obtained from a study of blood T cells in healthy people across ages. The CDR3 is 16 residues long. V lost 5 bases to trimming and J lost 3 bases; unmatched junction nucleotides: 10. Germline V lookup: CDR1 MNHEY, CDR2 SMNVEV (reference sequence). Points on this clonotype: Its antigen is undetermined.

General observations from the study: A roughly linear age-dependent decrease characterized TCR beta diversity per million T cells.

For the second PCR, which ran for about 7 to 12 cycles, a sample-barcoded 5' primer and a J-beta primer mix were used. Each CDR3 protein gets one entry after TCRdb re-called the 5' RACE reads with MiXCR. The table lists over 600,000 distinct CDR3 sequences, approximately 53% of them singletons. This clonotype was sampled from a man aged 40-49 years in good health. What was sequenced was blood. The chain recombines TRBV27 with TRBJ2-1; TRBD1 matches 7 bases. This chain's CDR3 is CASSLIPGQVYNEQFF. CDR3 bases: TGTGCCAGCAGTCTCATCCCCGGACAGGTCTACAATGAGCAGTTCTTC.